The T cell receptor (beta chain) described here comes from a study of cytomegalovirus exposure and HLA in healthy donors (dated by TCRdb to about 2017). As for the study more broadly: An earlier analysis of several hundred of the donors reported 250 to 300 Gb of sequence data and 117 million unique TCR beta sequences from some 180 million T cells. An early release that covered about 640 HLA-typed donors contained approximately 300 gigabases of sequencing data and around 80 million unique TCR sequences. Of the approximately 400 genotyped donors, approximately 82% fell in the genetic ancestry cluster associated with self-reported Caucasian donors. The study was designed to test whether signatures of past pathogen exposure could be identified by cataloging public T cell receptors. Using immunosequencing, the study profiled T cell repertoires from fewer than 850 subjects and related those repertoires to cytomegalovirus serostatus. A separate validation cohort of approximately 130 different subjects was used in addition to the approximately 610-subject first cohort. High-throughput TCR immunosequencing, statistical association of individual TCRs with disease status, and machine learning were combined to predict cytomegalovirus infection status. To study patterns of TCR occurrence, a later analysis re-analyzed previously published TCR beta repertoires from around 660 donors and added high-resolution HLA genotyping. In the later analysis, no new phenotypic data were used to find candidate immune exposures; instead, reliance was placed on TCR beta sequences and their occurrence across donors. In an earlier analysis of 500 to 650 of the donors, high-throughput TCR beta sequencing was used to judge whether each TCR beta V gene segment behaved as functional or pseudogenic. Alongside the repertoire data, information on donor age, sex, ethnicity and CMV serostatus was compiled. A later genetic analysis used genome-wide SNP genotypes for about 65% of the 666 donors, treating that subset as a discovery cohort. All discovery cohort repertoires had been generated using a single sequencing platform. HLA typing included class I and class II loci at four-digit resolution. Typing coverage varied by locus: about 620-640 donors for A, B, C, DRB1 and DQB1; more than 500 for DQA1; approximately 570 for DPA1; roughly 450 for DPB1. Because of strong linkage in the cohort, roughly five DR-DQ haplotypes were treated as single units for association and clustering. On average, around 230,000 unique TCR beta nucleotide sequences were sequenced per donor among 300 to 500 genotyped donors of the cohort, with roughly 19% of those sequences being non-productive.

The cohort consisted of some 670 healthy bone marrow donors. All cohort members were sampled while nominally healthy, although unrecorded immune exposures were likely present. The donor was CMV seropositive and was included in the group of 270 or so seropositive cohort members. Each donor provided a peripheral blood sample, and peripheral blood mononuclear cells were used for TCR beta sequencing. The Qiagen DNeasy Blood Extraction Kit was used to extract genomic DNA from the blood cell samples. General conclusions and limits of the study: HLA typing was unavailable for some donors at each locus, so association tests used only the typed subset. According to a later genetic analysis, donors in an Asian-associated ancestry cluster had fewer N-insertions in productive TCRs than the approximately 670-donor mean. A further reported finding was that TCR beta sequences accurately predicted the HLA-A and HLA-B alleles for most subjects in the first cohort. Strong co-occurrence of HLA alleles, especially DR and DQ, made assigning TCR associations to individual alleles difficult. A later analysis found that most CMV-associated TCR beta chains appeared HLA-restricted, with HLA associations seemingly driven largely by CMV exposure. Roughly uniform sequencing depth across donors was assumed in presence/absence analyses, although this assumption may not hold. Roughly 17 rarely observed V segments, including chromosome 9 orphons, were excluded from the earlier analysis of some 590 of the donors because counts were too low. In vitro tests confirmed that three of the cytomegalovirus-associated TCR beta chains recognize cytomegalovirus antigens. At a false discovery rate of 0.05, a later analysis linked 16,951 TCR beta sequences to specific HLA alleles. In the study, about 150 TCR beta chains were listed as associated with cytomegalovirus. An earlier analysis of approximately 590 of the donors showed that most TCR beta V segments appeared in productive rearrangements either about 87% or about 30% of the time, which broadly matched IMGT annotations. In a later analysis, TCR association rates were found to vary across HLA loci, with the most associated TCRs seen for DRB1 alleles and the fewest for HLA-C alleles. Most TCR sequences were seen in very few donors, while some public TCRs were found in many individuals. The authors suggested that the approach could potentially be generalized to other disease states and immunological phenotypes. Only TCR beta chains were sequenced in this cohort, and the absence of alpha or paired-chain data limited detectable features. A group of highly shared sequence variants was considered likely to be a technical artifact of the sequencing pipeline. Correlated functional status among segregating V segments might be attributable to linkage disequilibrium, but an unknown experimental factor could not be ruled out. In a later genetic analysis, a missense DCLRE1C variant was associated with V-gene and J-gene trimming of TCR beta chains, and the association was replicated in an independent cohort. According to a later analysis, parvovirus B19, influenza, CMV and Epstein-Barr virus appeared linked to several top co-occurrence clusters. The only immune exposure information available for the cohort was CMV serostatus. In a later analysis, HLA-associated TCR beta chains showed more clonal expansion and lower generation probabilities than non-associated chains that were equally common. Because the 87-base-pair reads could not distinguish some IMGT-functional V segments, including TRBV6-2 and TRBV6-3, those segments were excluded. The classifier was reported to diagnose cytomegalovirus status with high specificity and sensitivity in both the original and validation cohorts.

This clone turned up a few times. Its cognate antigen has yet to be identified. Relative to the germline gene, one junction end is altered; a read error may explain this. The cysteine opens and the phenylalanine closes a CDR3 of 16 amino acids. Here the CDR3 DNA is all that survives: 48 bases in frame from base 1. CDR1 is given as SEHNR and CDR2 as FQNEAQ, both from the germline V gene (reference sequence). Preparation of the library involved the immunoSEQ multiplex PCR assay. The multiplex PCR relied on a mix of 60 forward primers for TCR Vbeta segments and 13 reverse primers for TCR Jbeta segments. Amplification of the CDR3 region of rearranged TCR beta genes was performed with a multiplex PCR assay on genomic DNA. On the Illumina HiSeq System, the amplified TCR beta libraries were sequenced as 87-base-pair reads. As for the original processing: A later analysis tallied around 87 million unique TCR beta chains across the 666 repertoires, and around 9.9 million of those chains were shared by two or more donors. A nearest-neighbor algorithm error-corrected the raw reads and collapsed the reads into unique sequences, merging closely related sequences to remove PCR and sequencing errors. To assign V, D and J gene segments, CDR3 sequences were aligned to IMGT reference sequences. For a sequence to be retained, a match of at least six nucleotides was required to both a V gene segment and a J gene segment. Rearrangements were called productive when the CDR3 lacked stop codons and stayed in frame with V and J; all others were non-productive. CDR3 was defined according to IMGT convention as the region running from the second conserved V-encoded cysteine to the conserved J-encoded phenylalanine. Sequences without an unambiguous match to a single V gene segment were excluded from the earlier analysis of approximately 560 of the donors. An earlier analysis of 550 to 650 of the donors classified V segments as functional when productive rearrangements were above 56.7% and as segregating when the standard deviation between donors was above 5%. A statistical classification framework was developed to diagnose cytomegalovirus status using the catalog of TCR beta chain sequences. A later analysis assigned V and J genes by comparing TCR nucleotide sequences with IMGT/GENE-DB human TR gene sequences. A later analysis assigned CDR3 sequences and most-parsimonious VDJ recombination scenarios with the TCRdist pipeline. In a later analysis, each TCR beta chain was defined by its CDR3 amino acid sequence together with its V-gene family, and reads without a unique V-gene family were excluded. In a later analysis, approximately 640 highly shared, low-generation-probability nucleotide sequences were removed to address suspected cross-contamination and a sequencing artifact. In a later analysis, a clonal expansion index for each public chain was calculated from normalized within-repertoire ranks of inferred template counts. Generation probabilities in a later analysis came from a VDJ recombination model fitted to out-of-frame rearrangements, and those results were checked against IGoR. Hypergeometric tests were used in a later analysis to score TCR-TCR, TCR-HLA and TCR-CMV co-occurrence, with a repertoire-size bias correction applied to the TCR pairs. A later analysis estimated false discovery rates by permuting HLA or CMV assignments 20 times. In a later analysis, co-occurring TCRs were grouped using DBSCAN, with TCRdist sequence similarity added in when clustering inside HLA-allele-positive subsets. For co-occurrence clustering, repertoires with fewer than 30,000 or more than 120,000 public chains were excluded, along with five repertoires with anomalous nucleotide sharing. Held by TCRdb, this immuneACCESS table contains in-frame sequences only and omits some clones. Under half of the omission traces to an unresolved V gene where checked; the cause of the rest is unknown. That table furnishes V, J and clone size, whereas the DNA furnished D and trimming. In this sample the table shows over 100,000 clones, 76% of which occur a single time. The ten top clones hold approximately 1.8% of the sample.

The receptor's source is a female donor in good health and CMV-seropositive. This receptor chain uses TRBV7-9 and TRBJ2-2; TRBD1 is possibly the D segment (6 matching bases). Sequencing was carried out using PBMCs. The CDR3 corresponds to CSSSLSRHRVAGELFF. The DNA is as follows: TGTTCCAGCAGCTTATCGAGGCACAGGGTAGCCGGGGAGCTGTTTTTT. Outside the CDR3, residues come from the reference TRBV7-9 and TRBJ2-2 proteins, so the full variable domain is: DTGVSQNPRHKITKRGQNVTFRCDPISEHNRLYWYRQTLGQGPEFLTYFQNEAQLEKSRLLSDRFSAERPKGSFSTLEIQRTEQGDSAMYLCSSSLSRHRVAGELFFGEGSRLTVL.